This T cell receptor beta chain emerged from a study of T-cell memory formation after mild COVID-19 (dated by TCRdb to the early 2020s). In terms of the full investigation: TCR sequence clusters from the two donors were found to be largely donor specific. Longitudinal TCRalpha and TCRbeta repertoire sequencing tracked T-cell clones expanding and contracting after mild COVID-19 in two donors. Two young, previously healthy adult volunteers made up the cohort, one male and one female.

Here is what the overall study found, with its caveats: Contracting CD4+ clones appeared mostly in the CM and EM memory subsets, whereas CD8+ clones were enriched in EMRA. From day 15 to 85, contracting clones showed balanced CD4/CD8 phenotypes, whereas a second wave of clones that expanded from day 15 to 37 leaned towards CD4+. Only a couple of mild cases were covered by the study, and larger cohorts that include severe cases with pre-infection samples were considered necessary. SARS-CoV-2 specificity of the second-wave clones peaking on day 37 was not confirmed. Some responding clones were found in pre-infection memory, which suggests that pre-existing cross-reactive memory T cells took part in the SARS-CoV-2 response.

The sequencer listed for this sample is Illumina NovaSeq 6000. cDNA libraries for TCRalpha and TCRbeta were prepared by 5'RACE using constant-segment primers, with sample barcodes and unique molecular identifiers added. RNA was extracted from every sample with Trizol reagent. The libraries were amplified in two PCR steps, and the second step added a second sample barcode and Illumina TruSeq adapters. Libraries were sequenced on an Illumina NovaSeq with 2 x 150 bp paired-end reads. From the authors' description of their analysis: With migec v1.2.7, reads were demultiplexed and then collapsed into UMI-guided consensus sequences. Using mixcr v2.1.11, UMI consensuses were aligned to TRA and TRB V and J templates and then assembled into clonotypes. Expanded or contracted clonotypes were those called significant by both edgeR and NoisET, with noise models trained on biological replicates. For edgeR calls, a false discovery rate-adjusted p below 0.01 and a log2 fold-change threshold of 1 were applied. As an exploratory analysis of dynamics, max-normalized trajectories of the 1000 most abundant clonotypes were examined by PCA with hierarchical clustering. The CD4 or CD8 phenotype of responding clones was assigned using the separately sequenced CD4+ and CD8+ repertoires. Clones were called with MiXCR by TCRdb after fastp trimmed the public reads at Q25, and only in-frame beta chains were retained. A single entry per CDR3 protein holds the most common genes and DNA from its merged rows. The V and J calls and clone size come from TCRdb's table, not from the authors' own analysis. The sample table lists under 300,000 distinct CDR3 sequences, less than 9.5% of them with a count of one. 22% of the sample comes from the top ten.

To note about this clonotype: No antigen is known for it. A much larger clone lies one base from this, so it may be a read error.

Trimming removed 0 bases from V and 9 bases from J; the gene matches leave 2 bases unexplained. From its cysteine to its phenylalanine, the CDR3 spans 15 amino acids. The kept DNA is CDR3 alone, 45 bases in frame from the first base. Reading the germline V gene gives CDR1 SGHRS and CDR2 YFSETQ. Ficoll-Paque density gradient centrifugation was used to isolate PBMCs. This clonotype was obtained from a man in his late teens or twenties who had mild COVID-19 (a few samples of this study predate the infection). The sample titles of this study are shuffled in the database, so cell type and time point are left out; the donor was told from shared clones. Recombination joined TRBV5-1 with TRBJ1-6, and TRBD1 aligns with 11 junction nucleotides. The specimen sequenced was PBMCs or a T cell subset sorted from them (not recorded which). The CDR3 region has the sequence CASSLDGTGGSPLHF. In nucleotides, the sequence is TGCGCCAGCAGCTTGGACGGGACAGGGGGTTCACCCCTCCACTTT.